Below, 9 T cell receptor beta chains from the same sample are listed, as sequenced in a study of T cells in Graves' hyperthyroidism and ophthalmopathy. The TCR beta CDR3 regions underwent amplification using RNA transcripts as the source. Researchers ran a first-round RT-PCR on the TCR CDR3 using the HTBI primer set. TCRdb processed the multiplex PCR reads anew with MiXCR; each CDR3 protein has one entry. The sample contains around 610,000 distinct CDR3 sequences, approximately 14% of which appear only once. The sequencing sample was made of blood. All receptors come from a woman aged 40 to 50 with Graves' ophthalmopathy.

This clonotype was counted only a few times. V is TRBV29-1 and J is TRBJ2-2, with D unclear. The V and J ends lost 0 bases and 4 bases respectively, with 6 bases between them. This CDR3 has 13 amino acids. Germline values: CDR1 SQVTM, CDR2 ANQGSEA. CDR3 bases: TGCAGCGTTGAAGAGAGTGCCACCGGGGAGCTGTTTTTT. Its protein is CSVEESATGELFF.

This clonotype was seen a few times. This rearrangement joins TRBV5-1 to TRBJ2-5; 7 bases are a match to TRBD1. V lost 4 bases, J lost 5 bases, and 8 bases stayed unmatched. CDR1 SGHRS and CDR2 YFSETQ come from the germline V gene. The CDR3 sequence is 14 residues long. CDR3 loop: CASSLTGLLETQYF. The CDR3 DNA sequence: TGCGCCAGCAGCCTGACAGGGCTTCTGGAGACCCAGTACTTC.

This clonotype was seen at least ten times. V gene TRBV27 combines with J gene TRBJ1-1; the match to TRBD1 covers 7 bases. The V and J ends lost 4 bases and 1 base, in that order; junction bases with no gene match: 9. CDR3 size: 16 residues. CDR1 MNHEY and CDR2 SMNVEV come from the germline V gene (reference sequence). The CDR3 bases are TGTGCCAGCAGTTCGTATAAAACAGGGGAGAACACTGAAGCTTTCTTT. Protein product: CASSSYKTGENTEAFF.

This clonotype was counted ten times or more. The chain combines TRBV27 with TRBJ2-7, with TRBD2 as a possible D gene (6 bases). V was shortened by 7 bases and J by 2 bases, with 18 bases between the two germline ends. This CDR3 is 15 amino acids long. The germline CDR1 and CDR2 sequences are MNHEY and SMNVEV (reference sequence). The CDR3 nucleotides are TGTGCCAGCACCAGCCAGGAGGGGAATACCTACGAGCAGTACTTC. This translates into CASTSQEGNTYEQYF.

The chain carries TRBV18 and TRBJ2-6; D gene unclear. The germline V and J ends were trimmed by 1 base and 0 bases, with 4 bases remaining between them. This CDR3 has 15 residues. CDR1 and CDR2 (germline): KGHSH, LQKENI. The CDR3 reads CASSPQDSGANVLTF. The DNA for the CDR3 is TGTGCCAGCTCACCACAGGACTCTGGGGCCAACGTCCTGACTTTC.

The chain links TRBV6-2 or TRBV6-3 to TRBJ1-5; 8 positions match TRBD1. The CDR3 totals 16 residues. Germline loops: CDR1 MNHEY, CDR2 SVGEGT. V was clipped by 2 bases and J by 10 bases; unmatched bases: 13. The CDR3 nucleotides read TGTGCCAGCAGTTACAGACCGGGACAGGTCCTCGGACCCCAGCATTTT. Residues: CASSYRPGQVLGPQHF.

There are many counts of this clonotype. V and J are TRBV12-3 or TRBV12-4 and TRBJ2-2; D not resolved. Between the trimmed V and J ends, which lost 3 bases and 6 bases, there was a span of 8 bases. This CDR3 spans 13 amino acids. The CDR3 sequence is CASSLVLPGELFF. The CDR3 coding sequence is TGTGCCAGCAGTTTGGTCCTCCCCGGGGAGCTGTTTTTT.

This clonotype has at least ten counts. This chain uses TRBV12-3 or TRBV12-4 with TRBJ2-7, with 11 nucleotides matching TRBD1. The CDR3 runs to 13 residues. Germline trimming cut 6 bases from V and 3 bases from J; bases unmatched to any gene: 1. CDR3 amino acids: CASRGQGGYEQYF. The CDR3, as DNA: TGTGCCAGCAGGGGACAGGGGGGCTACGAGCAGTACTTC.

The V and J genes are TRBV12-3 or TRBV12-4 and TRBJ1-5, with D uncertain. There are 14 residues in the CDR3. Trimming pared 5 bases from V and 3 bases from J, leaving 11 bases between. This CDR3 reads CASSSPHLNQPQHF. The CDR3 DNA is TGTGCCAGCAGTAGTCCCCACCTCAATCAGCCCCAGCATTTT.